Below are 27 T cell receptor beta chains sequenced from a single sample in a study of CXCR3-negative and CXCR3-positive naive CD8 T cells. Study-wide points: When CXCR3-positive naive cells were set against CXCR3-negative naive cells, the former had more hydrophobic TRB CDR3s.

UMI-labeled 5' RACE TRB cDNA libraries were prepared from the cells. No DNA is given; TCRdb re-called the 5' RACE reads and lists each CDR3 protein once. The table lists 60,000 to 70,000 distinct CDR3 sequences. Antigen specificity for these receptors is unknown. The specimen was naive CXCR3+ CD8+ T cells from blood. The subset is: CD45RO-CCR7+CD27+CD95- naive CD8+ T cells expressing CXCR3 (TNR3+). These receptors all come from a human donor in good health. Some clones in this sample may be carry-over from other donors' samples.

The chain has TRBV29-1 and TRBJ2-1; TCRdb indicates TRBD1, and absent DNA this call remains unverified. Germline V gene lookup returns CDR1 SQVTM and CDR2 ANQGSEA. The CDR3 loop spans 13 amino acids. CDR3 region: CSVEVRQYNEQFF.

This chain joins TRBV7-3 and TRBJ2-1; there is no DNA to check the TCRdb D call of TRBD1. CDR3 size: 14 residues. Per germline, CDR1 SGHTA and CDR2 FQGTGA. This chain's CDR3 is CASSLQGSVNEQFF.

V is TRBV7-2 and J is TRBJ2-2; TCRdb picks TRBD1, but there is no DNA to check that call. Per the germline V gene, CDR1 is SGHTA and CDR2 is FQGNSA. This CDR3 is built from 15 residues. CDR3 in amino acids: CASSLRLGGHRELFF.

The rearrangement uses TRBV6-5 and TRBJ2-5. Germline V gene data show CDR1 as MNHEY and CDR2 as SVGAGI. CDR3 length equals 13 residues. The CDR3 loop is CASSYGEQETQYF.

The chain carries TRBV7-3 and TRBJ2-1; the D gene TCRdb calls, TRBD2, cannot be checked with no DNA. The CDR3 has 17 residues. Germline lookup yields CDR1 SGHTA and CDR2 FQGTGA. CDR3 in amino acids: CASRYPGLAGGGNEQFF.

The chain links TRBV28 to TRBJ2-7. From germline, CDR1 is MDHEN and CDR2 SYDVKM. CDR3 length: 13 residues. CDR3: CASSSFASAEQYF.

This chain joins TRBV6-5 and TRBJ1-1; no DNA is available, so the TRBD1 call from TCRdb remains unchecked. The germline V gene encodes CDR1 MNHEY and CDR2 SVGAGI. This CDR3 spans 17 amino acids. This CDR3 is CASSSSPRGFFGTEAFF.

The rearrangement uses TRBV12-3 or TRBV12-4 and TRBJ2-3; without DNA, the TCRdb call of TRBD1 cannot be checked. The CDR3 loop spans 14 amino acids. The CDR3 sequence: CASSPRDGTDTQYF.

The V and J genes are TRBV10-3 and TRBJ2-1; TCRdb names TRBD2, which stays unverified in the absence of DNA. Germline V gene lookup returns CDR1 ENHRY and CDR2 SYGVKD. CDR3 length equals 16 residues. The CDR3: CAISESGLAGNNEQFF.

The V and J genes are TRBV12-3 or TRBV12-4 and TRBJ2-3. The CDR3 runs 13 residues. This chain's CDR3 is CASSLGSTDTQYF.

The rearrangement links TRBV28 to TRBJ2-1. This CDR3 is built from 11 residues. Germline values: CDR1 MDHEN, CDR2 SYDVKM. The CDR3 loop reads CATELSFEQFF.

The chain has TRBV7-3 and TRBJ2-1; TCRdb names TRBD1, which stays unverified in the absence of DNA. The CDR3 loop spans 16 amino acids. In germline, CDR1 is SGHTA, CDR2 FQGTGA. The CDR3: CASSSSGTGGLNEQFF.

V and J are TRBV11-3 and TRBJ2-1; TCRdb's D call of TRBD2 is untestable without DNA. This CDR3 is 18 amino acids long. In germline, CDR1 is SGHNT, CDR2 YENEEA. The CDR3 region is CASSLVSLAGAPYNEQFF.

The chain couples TRBV12-3 or TRBV12-4 to TRBJ2-7; TCRdb indicates TRBD1, and absent DNA this call remains unverified. The CDR3 extends over 14 amino acids. The CDR3 region is CASSTMGPRIEQYF.

The V gene is TRBV29-1, the J gene TRBJ2-7; TCRdb's D call of TRBD1 is untestable without DNA. The CDR3 has 13 amino acids. Germline V gene lookup returns CDR1 SQVTM and CDR2 ANQGSEA. The CDR3 protein is CSVRDRESYEQYF.

The chain carries TRBV19 and TRBJ2-3; TCRdb indicates TRBD2, and absent DNA this call remains unverified. The CDR3 spans 17 residues. The germline V gene encodes CDR1 LNHDA and CDR2 SQIVND (reference sequence). CDR3 loop: CASSATSGGPGTDTQYF.

This chain uses TRBV29-1 with TRBJ2-2; no DNA is available, so the TRBD1 call from TCRdb remains unchecked. Germline V gives CDR1 SQVTM, CDR2 ANQGSEA. The CDR3 is 15 amino acids. CDR3 sequence reads: CSVVISEGIPGELFF.

The chain combines TRBV13 with TRBJ2-7; TCRdb picks TRBD2, but there is no DNA to check that call. CDR1 and CDR2 from the germline V gene are PRHDT and FYEKMQ (reference sequence). CDR3 size: 14 residues. CDR3 protein: CASSSSTSRYEQYF.

The chain recombines TRBV13 with TRBJ2-1. Looked up from germline, CDR1 is PRHDT and CDR2 is FYEKMQ (reference sequence). This CDR3 has 16 residues. CDR3 sequence reads: CASSLVAVRSYNEQFF.

The chain couples TRBV10-3 to TRBJ2-7; TCRdb's assignment of TRBD1 cannot be checked, as there is no DNA. Germline V lookup: CDR1 ENHRY, CDR2 SYGVKD. This CDR3 region has 16 residues. CDR3 sequence reads: CAISPLLQGADYEQYF.

This chain uses TRBV7-9 with TRBJ2-7; TCRdb's D gene call, TRBD1, goes unchecked for lack of DNA. The CDR3 is made up of 16 amino acids. Germline loops: CDR1 SEHNR, CDR2 FQNEAQ (reference sequence). CDR3 region: CASSLSAGTATYEQYF.

The V and J genes are TRBV29-1 and TRBJ1-5; TCRdb indicates TRBD1, and absent DNA this call remains unverified. This CDR3 contains 13 residues. Germline CDR1 reads SQVTM; CDR2 reads ANQGSEA. Here the CDR3 reads CSVYDRGKEPQHF.

V and J are TRBV10-3 and TRBJ1-1. Germline V CDR1 and CDR2: ENHRY, SYGVKD. The CDR3 contains 15 residues. The CDR3 is CAISEVEGPNTEAFF.

The rearrangement links TRBV10-3 to TRBJ2-7; TCRdb outputs TRBD1, but without DNA this stays unchecked. The germline CDR1 and CDR2 sequences are ENHRY and SYGVKD. The CDR3 has 15 amino acids. CDR3: CAISDSQGGLYEQYF.

V usage is TRBV7-9 and J usage is TRBJ2-7; TCRdb reports TRBD1, a call that lacks DNA to check it against. Germline assignment: CDR1 SEHNR and CDR2 FQNEAQ (reference sequence). This CDR3 comprises 15 residues. The CDR3 loop reads CASSGWDRGPGEQYF.

The gene calls are TRBV20-1 and TRBJ2-3; the TCRdb D gene call, TRBD2, has no DNA to confirm it. Germline V gene sequence: CDR1 DFQATT, CDR2 SNEGSKA (reference sequence). This CDR3 is built from 15 residues. The CDR3 protein is CSAISGGESTDTQYF.

V gene TRBV20-1 combines with J gene TRBJ2-3. This CDR3 has 14 amino acids. Germline assignment: CDR1 DFQATT and CDR2 SNEGSKA (reference sequence). The CDR3 spells CSARDYTDTDTQYF.